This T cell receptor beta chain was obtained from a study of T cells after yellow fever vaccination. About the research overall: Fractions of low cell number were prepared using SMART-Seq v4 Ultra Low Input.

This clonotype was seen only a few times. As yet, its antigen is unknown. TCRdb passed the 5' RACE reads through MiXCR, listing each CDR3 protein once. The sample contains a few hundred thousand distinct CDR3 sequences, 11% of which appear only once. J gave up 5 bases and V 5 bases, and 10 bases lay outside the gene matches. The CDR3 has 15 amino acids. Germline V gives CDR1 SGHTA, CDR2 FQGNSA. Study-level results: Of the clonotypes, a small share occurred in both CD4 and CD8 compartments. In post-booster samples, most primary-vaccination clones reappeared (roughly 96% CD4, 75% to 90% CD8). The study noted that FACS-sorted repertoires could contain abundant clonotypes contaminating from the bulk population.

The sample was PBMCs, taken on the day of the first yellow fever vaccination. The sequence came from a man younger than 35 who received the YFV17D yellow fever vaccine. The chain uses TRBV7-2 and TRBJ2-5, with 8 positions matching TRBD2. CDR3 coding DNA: TGTGCCAGCAGCCCGGCCGCGGGGGGTCAGGAGACCCAGTACTTC. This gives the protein CASSPAAGGQETQYF.